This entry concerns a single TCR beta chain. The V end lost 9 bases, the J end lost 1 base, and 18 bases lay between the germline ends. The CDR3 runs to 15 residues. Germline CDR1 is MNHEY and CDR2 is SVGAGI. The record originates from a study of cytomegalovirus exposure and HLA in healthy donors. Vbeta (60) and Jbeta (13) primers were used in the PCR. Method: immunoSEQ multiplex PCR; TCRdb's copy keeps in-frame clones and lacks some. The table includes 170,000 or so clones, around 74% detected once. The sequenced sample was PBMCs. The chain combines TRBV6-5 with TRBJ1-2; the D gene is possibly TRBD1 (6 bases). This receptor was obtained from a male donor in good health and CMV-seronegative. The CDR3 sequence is CASKIQGIINYGYTF. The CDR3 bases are TGTGCCAGTAAGATTCAGGGGATTATTAACTATGGCTACACCTTC.